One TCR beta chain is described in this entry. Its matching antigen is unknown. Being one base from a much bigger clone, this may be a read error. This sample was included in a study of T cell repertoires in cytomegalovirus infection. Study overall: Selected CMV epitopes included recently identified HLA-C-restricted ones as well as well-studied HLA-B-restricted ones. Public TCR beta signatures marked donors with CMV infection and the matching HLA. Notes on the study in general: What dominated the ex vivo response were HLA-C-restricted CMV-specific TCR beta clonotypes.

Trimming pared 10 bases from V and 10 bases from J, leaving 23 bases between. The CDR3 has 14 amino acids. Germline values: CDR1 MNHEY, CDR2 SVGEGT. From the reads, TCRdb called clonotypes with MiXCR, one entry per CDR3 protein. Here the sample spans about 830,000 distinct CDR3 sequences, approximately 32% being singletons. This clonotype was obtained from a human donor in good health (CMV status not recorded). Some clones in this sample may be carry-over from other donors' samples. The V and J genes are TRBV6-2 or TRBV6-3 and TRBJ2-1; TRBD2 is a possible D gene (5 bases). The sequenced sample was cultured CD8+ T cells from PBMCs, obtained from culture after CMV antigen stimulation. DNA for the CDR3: TGTGCCAACAACCCGGGGTACTGGAATATCGAGCAGTTCTTC. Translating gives CANNPGYWNIEQFF.